The next 21 T cell receptor beta chains were all read from a single sample in a study of blood T cell repertoires in COVID-19. Measured with immunoSEQ multiplex PCR; TCRdb has only the in-frame clones, and not every one. Of about 270,000 clones in the sample, approximately 81% are singletons; the top ten hold under 3%. Sequencing input: peripheral blood. Receptor source: a woman in her sixties with active or convalescent COVID-19.

The V call is TRBV5-1, the J call TRBJ2-2, with D tentatively TRBD1 (6 bases). The CDR3 runs to 15 residues. Germline CDR1 is SGHRS and CDR2 is YFSETQ. With 4 bases removed from V and 5 bases from J, the gap between germline ends came to 15 bases. As DNA, the CDR3 is TGCGCCAGCAGCCCACACATAGACAGGACCGGGGAGCTGTTTTTT. It yields the protein CASSPHIDRTGELFF. Combining the CDR3 with reference TRBV5-1 and TRBJ2-2 gives the whole variable domain KAGVTQTPRYLIKTRGQQVTLSCSPISGHRSVSWYQQTPGQGLQFLFEYFSETQRNKGNFPGRFSGRQFSNSRSEMNVSTLELGDSALYLCASSPHIDRTGELFFGEGSRLTVL.

The CDR3 is CASSEATNQPQHF. CDR3 nucleotide sequence: TGTGCCAGTAGTGAAGCAACCAATCAGCCCCAGCATTTT. The chain uses TRBV19 and TRBJ1-5; D is ambiguous. The V end was cut by 5 bases, the J end by 3 bases, with 8 bases between. The CDR3 is made up of 13 amino acids. Germline CDR1 LNHDA, CDR2 SQIVND (reference sequence).

The CDR3 is CASSDAGSLTSGYTF. The CDR3 region has the DNA TGTGCCAGCAGCGATGCCGGGTCCTTAACAAGTGGCTACACCTTC. V gene TRBV7-9 combines with J gene TRBJ1-2; D remains ambiguous. V dropped 5 bases and J dropped 7 bases, with 20 bases sitting between them. Germline lookup yields CDR1 SEHNR and CDR2 FQNEAQ (reference sequence). This CDR3 spans 15 amino acids.

The rearrangement links TRBV6-2 or TRBV6-3 to TRBJ1-1; TRBD1 aligns across 8 bases. CDR1 MNHEY and CDR2 SVGEGT come from the germline V gene. The V and J ends lost 4 bases and 6 bases, in that order; junction bases with no gene match: 10. The length of the CDR3 is 15 residues. The CDR3 nucleotides are TGTGCCAGCAGTTTTAACCGGGACAGGATCGCTGAAGCTTTCTTT. The encoded protein is CASSFNRDRIAEAFF.

The chain joins TRBV6-5 to TRBJ1-6; D may be TRBD1 (6 bases). V lost 4 bases and J lost 6, with 13 bases in between. CDR1 and CDR2 from the germline V gene are MNHEY and SVGAGI. CDR3 length: 15 amino acids. CDR3 nucleotides: TGTGCCAGCAGTTCCCGGACAGTTCCTAATTCACCCCTCCACTTT. Residues: CASSSRTVPNSPLHF.

The chain recombines TRBV7-2 with TRBJ2-7, with 10 bases matching TRBD1. The CDR3 sequence is 14 residues long. The V and J ends lost 4 bases and 7 bases, in that order; junction bases with no gene match: 7. CDR1 SGHTA and CDR2 FQGNSA come from the germline V gene. In DNA form, the CDR3 reads TGTGCCAGCAGCTCCGGGACAGGGGTAGGGGAGCAGTACTTC. This translates into CASSSGTGVGEQYF.

The V gene is TRBV9, the J gene TRBJ2-5, with 9 bases matching TRBD2. V trimming: 2 bases; J trimming: 1 base; junction bases outside the gene matches: 0. Germline V gives CDR1 SGDLS, CDR2 YYNGEE. This CDR3 is built from 14 residues. The CDR3 spells CASSVRGGQETQYF. CDR3 DNA: TGTGCCAGCAGCGTGCGGGGGGGCCAAGAGACCCAGTACTTC.

The gene calls are TRBV14 and TRBJ2-3; 9 bases map to TRBD1. Germline V gene data show CDR1 as SGHDN and CDR2 as FVKESK. The J segment lost 7 bases and the V segment lost 5 bases, leaving 7 bases of the junction unmatched. The CDR3 sequence is 14 residues long. CDR3 residues: CASSTGQGRYTQYF. CDR3 in DNA: TGTGCCAGCAGCACCGGACAGGGGAGGTATACGCAGTATTTT.

This clone has only a few counts. V gene TRBV15 combines with J gene TRBJ2-1, with 8 bases identical to TRBD2. CDR3 size: 17 residues. In germline, CDR1 is LNHNV, CDR2 YYDKDF (reference sequence). V was pared by 0 bases and J by 6 bases, with 10 bases of the junction left unmatched. The CDR3 is CATSRDLRASGPNEQFF. For the CDR3, the DNA is TGTGCCACCAGCAGAGATCTTCGCGCTAGCGGGCCCAATGAGCAGTTCTTC.

The chain is built from TRBV7-3 and TRBJ1-1, with D hard to call. The CDR3 is 14 residues long. CDR1 is SGHTA and CDR2 is FQGTGA in the germline V gene. V was trimmed by 2 bases and J by 0 bases, leaving 7 bases between them. This CDR3 is CASSLRGMNTEAFF. CDR3 in DNA: TGTGCCAGCAGCTTACGGGGAATGAACACTGAAGCTTTCTTT.

This sequence joins TRBV9 and TRBJ1-2, with unresolved D. The CDR3 covers 16 residues. Trimming removed 2 bases at V and 8 bases at J, with 22 bases between. CDR1 is SGDLS, CDR2 YYNGEE, per germline. CDR3 in DNA: TGTGCCAGCAGCGTCCGGATCCCAGCCCACCGGAGAGGCTACACCTTC. The encoded protein is CASSVRIPAHRRGYTF.

The rearrangement joins TRBV5-1 to TRBJ1-1; weak D call: TRBD1 (5 bases). Looked up from germline, CDR1 is SGHRS and CDR2 is YFSETQ. Trimming stripped 4 bases from V and 4 bases from J, with 14 bases between. The CDR3 runs 14 residues. The CDR3 coding sequence is TGCGCCAGCAGCATACTGGGGCAAGGCACTGAAGCTTTCTTT. Residues: CASSILGQGTEAFF.

The sample holds a few counts of this clone. CDR3 nucleotide sequence: TGCGCCAGCAGCCAAGGGACGGGGGAGAACTACAATGAGCAGTTCTTC. It codes for CASSQGTGENYNEQFF. J is TRBJ2-1 and V is TRBV4-1; maybe TRBD2 (6 bases). This CDR3 is built from 16 residues. The V and J ends lost 1 base and 3 bases respectively, with 13 bases between them. CDR1 is MGHRA and CDR2 is YSYEKL in the germline V gene.

The CDR3 DNA sequence: TGTGCCAGCATGGCCCGGGCGTGGGGCGGGAGGGAAAAACTGTTTTTT. Protein product: CASMARAWGGREKLFF. The V call is TRBV2, the J call TRBJ1-4; weak D call: TRBD1 (5 bases). CDR1 and CDR2 (germline): SNHLY, FYNNEI. V was cut by 7 bases and J by 8 bases, with 23 bases left in between. The CDR3 runs to 16 residues.

This sequence joins TRBV5-4 and TRBJ2-3; TRBD2 aligns across 8 bases. CDR1 and CDR2 (germline): SGHNT, YYREEE (reference sequence). CDR3 length equals 17 residues. Trimming at V came to 1 base and at J to 2 bases, leaving 9 bases not matched to a gene. The CDR3 protein is CASSLSNSGADTDTQYF. CDR3 nucleotide sequence: TGTGCCAGCAGCTTGTCCAATAGCGGGGCAGACACAGATACGCAGTATTTT.

V gene TRBV18 combines with J gene TRBJ2-1, with 8 bases matching TRBD1. The CDR3 runs to 16 residues. J lost 8 bases, V lost 3 bases, and 12 bases had no gene match. Germline-derived CDR1 and CDR2 are KGHSH and LQKENI. In DNA, the CDR3 is TGTGCCAGCTCACCGTCCAGGGGGCCGAGGGGCGATGAGCAGTTCTTC. Encoded protein: CASSPSRGPRGDEQFF.

This clone has a single count. The chain links TRBV19 to TRBJ2-1; 8 bases are shared with TRBD2. The CDR3 covers 15 residues. V lost 6 bases and J lost 1; bases outside the gene matches: 5. Germline CDR1 reads LNHDA; CDR2 reads SQIVND (reference sequence). The CDR3 nucleotides are TGTGCCAGTAGAAAGAGCGGGGGTTCCTACAATGAGCAGTTCTTC. It specifies CASRKSGGSYNEQFF.

V and J are TRBV27 and TRBJ2-4, with 7 bases aligning to TRBD1. Unmatched junction bases numbered 10, after V lost 6 bases and J lost 8 bases. The CDR3 spans 14 residues. From germline, CDR1 is MNHEY and CDR2 SMNVEV (reference sequence). The CDR3 protein is CASSSGTVADIQYF. CDR3 coding DNA: TGTGCCAGCAGCTCCGGGACAGTGGCGGACATTCAGTACTTC.

In this sample, this clone turned up once. The chain recombines TRBV5-6 with TRBJ1-2; 10 nucleotides agree with TRBD1. Germline V lookup: CDR1 SGHDT, CDR2 YYEEEE. The V and J ends lost 4 bases and 1 base, in that order; junction bases with no gene match: 7. The CDR3 has 16 amino acids. The CDR3: CASSLRQGALNYGYTF. The CDR3 region has the DNA TGTGCCAGCAGCCTAAGACAGGGGGCGCTTAACTATGGCTACACCTTC.

CDR3 in DNA: TGTGCCAGCAGCCAAGATTTGGCGGCCACCTACGAGCAGTACTTC. This codes for CASSQDLAATYEQYF. This chain links TRBV4-2 with TRBJ2-7; D is ambiguous. The CDR3 sequence is 15 residues long. CDR1 LGHNA and CDR2 YNFKEQ come from the germline V gene. Trimming shortened V by 0 bases and J by 2 bases, and 11 bases separated the two germline ends.

The rearrangement links TRBV25-1 to TRBJ2-3; D is ambiguous. Deletions cut 1 base from V and 0 bases from J, with 8 bases between. CDR1 is MGHDK, CDR2 SYGVNS, per germline. This CDR3 has 15 residues. In nucleotides, the CDR3 is TGTGCCAGCAGTGAATCAGATATTAGCACAGATACGCAGTATTTT. Protein sequence: CASSESDISTDTQYF.